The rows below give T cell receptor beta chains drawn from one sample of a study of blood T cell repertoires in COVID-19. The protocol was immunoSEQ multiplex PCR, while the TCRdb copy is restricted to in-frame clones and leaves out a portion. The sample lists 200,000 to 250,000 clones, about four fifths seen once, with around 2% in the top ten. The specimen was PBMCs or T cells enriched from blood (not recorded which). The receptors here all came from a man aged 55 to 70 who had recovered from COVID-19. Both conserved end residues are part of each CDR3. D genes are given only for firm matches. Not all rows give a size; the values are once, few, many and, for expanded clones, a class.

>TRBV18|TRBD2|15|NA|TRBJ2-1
TGTGCCAGCTCACCAGGGACTAGCGGGGTAGGTGAGCAGTTCTTC
CASSPGTSGVGEQFF
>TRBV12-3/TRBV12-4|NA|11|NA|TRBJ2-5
TGTGCCAGCAGTTACCGGGAGACCCAGTACTTC
CASSYRETQYF
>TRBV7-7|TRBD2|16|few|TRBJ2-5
TGTGCTAGCAGCACGGGACTAGCGGGGGGGCCAGAGACCCAGTACTTC
CASSTGLAGGPETQYF
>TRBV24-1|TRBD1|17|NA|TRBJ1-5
TGTGCCACCAGTGATGGGGGACAGGCGGGCGGCAATCAGCCCCAGCATTTT
CATSDGGQAGGNQPQHF
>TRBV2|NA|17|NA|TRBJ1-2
TGTGCCAGCAGTAACCGACCGAGAGGGTCGGACTTCTATGGCTACACCTTC
CASSNRPRGSDFYGYTF
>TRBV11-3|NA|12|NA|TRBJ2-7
TGTGCCAGCAGCTTCAGTTCCTACGAGCAGTACTTC
CASSFSSYEQYF
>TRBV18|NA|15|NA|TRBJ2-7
TGTGCCAGCTCACCACCGCGGGGTAGCTCCTACGAGCAGTACTTC
CASSPPRGSSYEQYF
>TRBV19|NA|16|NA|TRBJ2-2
TGTGCCAGTAGTCGACAAACAGGGACCAACACCGGGGAGCTGTTTTTT
CASSRQTGTNTGELFF
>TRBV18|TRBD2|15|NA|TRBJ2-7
TGTGCCAGCTCACCAGGGGAACGGGGGGTCTACGAGCAGTACTTC
CASSPGERGVYEQYF
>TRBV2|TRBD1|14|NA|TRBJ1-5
TGTGCCAGCAGCGCGCAGGGGGCCCGTCAGCCCCAGCATTTT
CASSAQGARQPQHF
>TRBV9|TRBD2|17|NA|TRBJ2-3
TGTGCCAGCAGCGCCGACCTCGGCGGGGGGATCACAGATACGCAGTATTTT
CASSADLGGGITDTQYF
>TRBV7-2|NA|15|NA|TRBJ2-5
TGTGCCAGCAGCCCGGGACAACTGCTTGAAGAGACCCAGTACTTC
CASSPGQLLEETQYF
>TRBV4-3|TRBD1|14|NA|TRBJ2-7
TGCGCCAGCAGCCTTAACAGGGGTACCTACGAGCAGTACTTC
CASSLNRGTYEQYF
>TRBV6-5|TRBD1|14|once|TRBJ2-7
TGTGCCAGCAGGGGACAGGGTTGGATCTACGAGCAGTACTTC
CASRGQGWIYEQYF
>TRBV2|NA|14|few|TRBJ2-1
TGTGCCAGCAGTGAAGAAGTGATTCAGGCTGAGCAGTTCTTC
CASSEEVIQAEQFF
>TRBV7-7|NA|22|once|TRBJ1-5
TGTGCTAGCAGCTTAACGGGGGGATCAAGGGCACAGGTTCACTCAAGCAATCAGCCCCAGCATTTT
CASSLTGGSRAQVHSSNQPQHF
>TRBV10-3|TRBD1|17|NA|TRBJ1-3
TGTGCCATCTCGAAGGGGGCGGCTATAGGCTCTGGAAACACCATATATTTT
CAISKGAAIGSGNTIYF
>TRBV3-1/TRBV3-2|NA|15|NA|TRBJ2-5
TGTGCCAGCAGCCAAGAAGCCAGGAACCAAGAGACCCAGTACTTC
CASSQEARNQETQYF
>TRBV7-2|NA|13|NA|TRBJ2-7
TGTGCCAGCAGCTCTACTAGTTCCTACGAGCAGTACTTC
CASSSTSSYEQYF
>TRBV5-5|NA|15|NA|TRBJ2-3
TGTGCCAGCAGCTTGTTGGCAGGGGGCACAGATACGCAGTATTTT
CASSLLAGGTDTQYF
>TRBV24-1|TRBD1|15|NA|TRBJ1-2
TGTGCCACCCATCAAGAGACAGGGGGCAACTATGGCTACACCTTC
CATHQETGGNYGYTF
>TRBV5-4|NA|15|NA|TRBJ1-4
TGTGCCAGCAGCTTGGAGCCAGGCGACAGAGAAAAACTGTTTTTT
CASSLEPGDREKLFF
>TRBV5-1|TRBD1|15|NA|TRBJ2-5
TGCGCCAGCAGCACCGGGACAGCGAGTCAAGAGACCCAGTACTTC
CASSTGTASQETQYF
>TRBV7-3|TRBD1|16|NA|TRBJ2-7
TGTGCCAGCAGCTTAGGGTCCGGGACAGGGGGCGCCGAGCAGTACTTC
CASSLGSGTGGAEQYF
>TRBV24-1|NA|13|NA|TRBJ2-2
TGTGCCACCAAAAGAGGCGTATCCGGGGAGCTGTTTTTT
CATKRGVSGELFF
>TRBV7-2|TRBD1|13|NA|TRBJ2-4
TGTGCCAGCAGCTCCGGGACAGGGAACATTCAGTACTTC
CASSSGTGNIQYF
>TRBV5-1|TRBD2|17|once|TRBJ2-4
TGCGCCAGCAGCTCGCCACTAGCGGGGGGGCTCGGAAACATTCAGTACTTC
CASSSPLAGGLGNIQYF
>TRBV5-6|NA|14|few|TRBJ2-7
TGTGCCAGCAGCTACCCAGGGTCCTCCTACGAGCAGTACTTC
CASSYPGSSYEQYF
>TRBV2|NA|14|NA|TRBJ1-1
TGTGCCAGCAGTGAGAGGGGTAGCGGCACTGAAGCTTTCTTT
CASSERGSGTEAFF
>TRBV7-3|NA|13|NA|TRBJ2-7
TGTGCCAGCAGCTTAGGACAGCACGGCGAGCAGTACTTC
CASSLGQHGEQYF
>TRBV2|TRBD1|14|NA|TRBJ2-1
TGTGCCAGCAGTCAATCCGGGACAGATAATCTGCAGTTCTTC
CASSQSGTDNLQFF
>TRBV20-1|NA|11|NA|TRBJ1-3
TGCAGTGCTAGGAGCGTGGACACCATATATTTT
CSARSVDTIYF
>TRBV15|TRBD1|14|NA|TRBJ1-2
TGTGCCACCAGCAGAGACCAGGGGGCGTCGGCTTTCTCCTTC
CATSRDQGASAFSF
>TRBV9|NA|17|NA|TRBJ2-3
TGTGCCAGCAGCGTGATGGGTAGGGCAGGGCCCACAGATACGCAGTATTTT
CASSVMGRAGPTDTQYF
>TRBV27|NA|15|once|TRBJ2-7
TGTGCCAGCAGTTTGGGGCAGGTACTTACCTCCGAGCAGTACTTC
CASSLGQVLTSEQYF
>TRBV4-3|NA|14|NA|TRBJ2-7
TGCGCCAGCAGCCGACTTGGCGGGTCCCACGAGCAGTACTTC
CASSRLGGSHEQYF
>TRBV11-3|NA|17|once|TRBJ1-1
TGTGCCAGCAGCCCCCGGTCTGGGGGGAGCAAGGGCACTGAAGCTTTCTTT
CASSPRSGGSKGTEAFF
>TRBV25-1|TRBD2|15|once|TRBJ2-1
TGTGCCAGCAGAGTAGCGGGGGTGAACTACAATGAGCAGTTCTTC
CASRVAGVNYNEQFF
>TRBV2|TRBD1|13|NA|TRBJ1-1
TGTGCCAGCAGCCCCATGGACAGGGGGCAAGCTTTCTTT
CASSPMDRGQAFF
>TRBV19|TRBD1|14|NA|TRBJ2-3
TGTGCCAGTAGTAGCGACAGGGGAGCAGATACGCAGTATTTT
CASSSDRGADTQYF
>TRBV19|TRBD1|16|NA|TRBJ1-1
TGTGCCAGTAGTATAGTGGGACAGGGTGATTCCGCTGAAGCTTTCTTT
CASSIVGQGDSAEAFF
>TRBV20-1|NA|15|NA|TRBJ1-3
TGCAGTGCTAGTTTCAGAATCGACTCTGGAAACACCATATATTTT
CSASFRIDSGNTIYF
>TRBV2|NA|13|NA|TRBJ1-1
TGTGCCAGCAATTCGCAGGGTCAGGGTGAAGCTTTCTTT
CASNSQGQGEAFF
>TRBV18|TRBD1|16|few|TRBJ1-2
TGTGCCAGCTCAGCGTCACAGGGGGCCTCTAACTATGGCTACACCTTC
CASSASQGASNYGYTF
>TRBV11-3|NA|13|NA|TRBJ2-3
TGTGCCAGCAGCTTACCTAGCACAGATACGCAGTATTTT
CASSLPSTDTQYF
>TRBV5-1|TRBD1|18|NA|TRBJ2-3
TGCGCCAGCAGCATCAACCCAACCGGAGAGGGGGCTGGAGATACGCAGTATTTT
CASSINPTGEGAGDTQYF
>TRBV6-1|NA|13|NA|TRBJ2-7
TGTGCCAGCAGTGAATACCAGGGCTACGAGCAGTACTTC
CASSEYQGYEQYF